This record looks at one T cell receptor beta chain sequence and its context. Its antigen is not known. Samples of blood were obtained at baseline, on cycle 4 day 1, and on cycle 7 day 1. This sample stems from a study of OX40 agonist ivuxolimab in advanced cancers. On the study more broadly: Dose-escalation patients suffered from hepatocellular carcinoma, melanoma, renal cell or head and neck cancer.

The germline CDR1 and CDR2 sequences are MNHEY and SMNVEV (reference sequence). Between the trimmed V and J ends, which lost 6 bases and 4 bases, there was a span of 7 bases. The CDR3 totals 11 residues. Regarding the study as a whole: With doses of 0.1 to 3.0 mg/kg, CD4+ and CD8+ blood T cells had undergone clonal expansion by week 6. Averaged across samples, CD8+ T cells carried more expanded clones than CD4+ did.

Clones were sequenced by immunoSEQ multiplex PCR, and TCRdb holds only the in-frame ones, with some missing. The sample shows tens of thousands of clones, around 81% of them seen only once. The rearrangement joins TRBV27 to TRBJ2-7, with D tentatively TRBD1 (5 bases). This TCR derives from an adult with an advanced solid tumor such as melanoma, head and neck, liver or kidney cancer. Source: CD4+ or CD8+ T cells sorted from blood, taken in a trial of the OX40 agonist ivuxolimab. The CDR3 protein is CASSPGYEQYF. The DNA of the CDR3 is TGTGCCAGCAGCCCAGGGTACGAGCAGTACTTC.